The TCR beta chain described here comes from a study of shared clonotypes between healthy human individuals. As for this clone: Its target is unknown.

Broader study findings: Relative to their counterparts shared across all four donors, non-shared clonotypes exhibited diminished generation probabilities.

The repertoire was sequenced with immunoSEQ multiplex PCR; TCRdb's copy has only in-frame clones and lacks some. Of over 2 million clones listed, approximately 90% are singletons. Germline V gene lookup returns CDR1 SGDLS and CDR2 YYNGEE. The ends were cut back, 0 bases at V and 1 base at J, with 9 bases in the middle. The CDR3 is 15 amino acids. Donors were healthy HIV-negative adults without recent acute infections or vaccinations. Sequenced material: naive CD4+ T cells from PBMCs. Subset denoted: CD45RA+ positively selected. The receptor was isolated from a man aged 18 to 29 in good health. Some clones in this sample may be carry-over from other donors' samples. V gene TRBV9 combines with J gene TRBJ2-3; tentatively, D is TRBD2 (5 bases). The CDR3 protein is CASSVGGPRTDTQYF. As DNA, the CDR3 is TGTGCCAGCAGCGTAGGAGGGCCCCGCACAGATACGCAGTATTTT.